This T cell receptor beta chain comes out of a study of blood T cell repertoires in COVID-19. Study in general: From T cells, B-cell-depleted T cells, or PBMCs came the material, which was cDNA or gDNA.

Germline lookup yields CDR1 SGHRS and CDR2 YFSETQ. V lost 1 base and J lost 0, with 9 bases in between. There are 15 residues in the CDR3. Per the original methods: Amplification with reference gene primers provided the estimates of nucleated cell counts. Libraries were prepared by immunoSEQ multiplex PCR; TCRdb keeps only in-frame clonotypes and omits some of them. V and J calls and clone size are as listed in that table; D and trimming were resolved from the DNA. The sample yields roughly 220,000 clones, under 90% seen once. The sample was peripheral blood. This receptor was obtained from an elderly man with acute or convalescent COVID-19. The chain couples TRBV5-1 to TRBJ2-3; a weak D match, TRBD2 (5 bases). The CDR3 reads CASSLNLASTDTQYF. CDR3 nucleotides: TGCGCCAGCAGCTTGAATCTAGCTAGCACAGATACGCAGTATTTT.